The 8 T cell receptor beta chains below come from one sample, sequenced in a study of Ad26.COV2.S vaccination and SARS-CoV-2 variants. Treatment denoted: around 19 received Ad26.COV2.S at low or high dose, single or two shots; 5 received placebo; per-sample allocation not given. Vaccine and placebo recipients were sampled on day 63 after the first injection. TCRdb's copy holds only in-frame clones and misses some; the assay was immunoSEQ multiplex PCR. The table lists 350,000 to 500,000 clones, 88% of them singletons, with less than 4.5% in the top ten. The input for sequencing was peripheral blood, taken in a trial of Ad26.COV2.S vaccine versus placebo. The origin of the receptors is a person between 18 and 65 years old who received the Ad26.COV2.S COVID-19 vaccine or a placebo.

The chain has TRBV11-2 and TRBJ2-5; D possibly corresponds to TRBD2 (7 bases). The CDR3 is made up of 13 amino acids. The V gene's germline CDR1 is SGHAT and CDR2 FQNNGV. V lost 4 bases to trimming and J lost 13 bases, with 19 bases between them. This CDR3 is CASSSTGGRGGYF. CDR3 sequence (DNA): TGTGCCAGCAGCTCGACCGGGGGGCGGGGAGGGTACTTC.

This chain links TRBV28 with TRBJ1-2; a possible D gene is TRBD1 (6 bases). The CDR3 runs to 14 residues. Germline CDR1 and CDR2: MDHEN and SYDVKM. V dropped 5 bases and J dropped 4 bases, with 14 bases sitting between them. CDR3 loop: CASSNLTGPYGYTF. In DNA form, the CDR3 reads TGTGCCAGCAGTAACTTGACAGGCCCCTATGGCTACACCTTC.

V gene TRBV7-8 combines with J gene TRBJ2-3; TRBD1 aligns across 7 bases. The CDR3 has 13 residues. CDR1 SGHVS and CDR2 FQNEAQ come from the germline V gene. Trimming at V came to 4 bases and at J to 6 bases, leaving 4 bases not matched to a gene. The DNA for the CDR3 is TGTGCCAGCAGCTCGACAGGGATGGATACGCAGTATTTT. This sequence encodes CASSSTGMDTQYF. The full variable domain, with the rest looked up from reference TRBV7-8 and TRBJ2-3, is GAGVSQSPRYKVAKRGQDVALRCDPISGHVSLFWYQQALGQGPEFLTYFQNEAQLDKSGLPSDRFFAERPEGSVSTLKIQRTQQEDSAVYLCASSSTGMDTQYFGPGTRLTVL.

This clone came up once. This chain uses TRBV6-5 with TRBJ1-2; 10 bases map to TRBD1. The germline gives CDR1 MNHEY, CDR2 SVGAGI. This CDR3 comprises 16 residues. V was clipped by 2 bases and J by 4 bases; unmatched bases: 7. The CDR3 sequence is CASSYTTGGFPYGYTF. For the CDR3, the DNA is TGTGCCAGCAGTTACACGACAGGGGGCTTTCCCTATGGCTACACCTTC.

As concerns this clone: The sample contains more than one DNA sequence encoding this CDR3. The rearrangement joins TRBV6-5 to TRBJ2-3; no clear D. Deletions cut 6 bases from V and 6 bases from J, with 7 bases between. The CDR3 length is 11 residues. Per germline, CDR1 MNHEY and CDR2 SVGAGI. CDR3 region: CASSLGDTQYF. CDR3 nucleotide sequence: TGTGCCAGCAGCTTGGGGGATACGCAGTATTTT.

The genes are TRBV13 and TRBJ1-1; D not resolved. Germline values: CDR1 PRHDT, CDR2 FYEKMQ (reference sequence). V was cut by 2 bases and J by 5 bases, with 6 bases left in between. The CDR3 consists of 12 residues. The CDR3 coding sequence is TGTGCCAGCAGCTTACCCAGAACTGAAGCTTTCTTT. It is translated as CASSLPRTEAFF.

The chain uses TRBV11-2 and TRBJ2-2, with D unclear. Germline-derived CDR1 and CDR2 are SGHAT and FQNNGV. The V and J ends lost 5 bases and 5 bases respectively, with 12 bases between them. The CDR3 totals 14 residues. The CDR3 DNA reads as TGTGCCAGCAGCAAACGGGCGAGAACCGGGGAGCTGTTTTTT. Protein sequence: CASSKRARTGELFF.

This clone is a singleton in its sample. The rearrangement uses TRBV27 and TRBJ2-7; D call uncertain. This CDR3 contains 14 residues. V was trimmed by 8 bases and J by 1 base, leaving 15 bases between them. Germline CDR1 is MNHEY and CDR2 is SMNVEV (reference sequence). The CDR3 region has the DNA TGTGCCAGCGCCAGATTGGCCCTTTCCTACGAGCAGTACTTC. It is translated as CASARLALSYEQYF.